A selection of T cell receptor beta chains follows, all from one sample in a study of cytomegalovirus exposure and HLA in healthy donors. Clones were sequenced by immunoSEQ multiplex PCR, and TCRdb holds only the in-frame ones, with some missing. The table includes under 200,000 clones, roughly 80% detected once. The sequenced material came from PBMCs. Receptors originate from a woman in her twenties or thirties in good health and CMV-seronegative. The CDR3 runs from the conserved cysteine through the conserved F or W. D genes are given only for firm matches. The listing skips clone size in some rows; elsewhere it reads once, few, many or a size class.

-	-	TRBJ1-6	TRBV14	TGTGCCAGCAGCCAAGGGTCAAGCCCGGGACACCCTTATAATTCACCCCTCCACTTT	CASSQGSSPGHPYNSPLHF
TRBD1	-	TRBJ1-4	TRBV15	TGTGCCACCAGCAGAGAATACAGGGGGCGAGATGAAAAACTGTTTTTT	CATSREYRGRDEKLFF
TRBD2	-	TRBJ2-1	TRBV5-1	TGCGCCAGCAGCGGCAATAGCGGGGGGATCTACAATGAGCAGTTCTTC	CASSGNSGGIYNEQFF
-	-	TRBJ1-2	TRBV28	TGTGCCAGCTCCGGTGCATCCCCCGGGGAGAGATATGGCTACACCTTC	CASSGASPGERYGYTF
-	-	TRBJ1-1	TRBV7-8	TGTGCCAGCAGCTTGGGGCAGGGGAGTTCTTTCTTT	CASSLGQGSSFF
TRBD1	-	TRBJ2-7	TRBV27	TGTGCCAGCAGTGCCACGGGACAGTTCTACGAGCAGTACTTC	CASSATGQFYEQYF
-	-	TRBJ1-1	TRBV28	TGTGCCAGCGATGACTTGATGAACACTGAAGCTTTCTTT	CASDDLMNTEAFF
TRBD1	-	TRBJ2-4	TRBV29-1	TGCAGCGCCTCCCCGACAGGGAACATTCAGTACTTC	CSASPTGNIQYF
TRBD1	few	TRBJ1-1	TRBV5-1	TGCGCCAGCAGCTTGGCCCGGACAGGGGTGGCCACTGAAGCTTTCTTT	CASSLARTGVATEAFF
-	-	TRBJ2-3	TRBV5-1	TGCGCCAGCAGCTTAAACCCCGGGTTTGAGCGGGCAGATACGCAGTATTTT	CASSLNPGFERADTQYF
-	few	TRBJ1-1	TRBV5-1	TGCGCCAGCAGCTTGGCCACAGGGTTGACTGAAGCTTTCTTT	CASSLATGLTEAFF
-	-	TRBJ1-4	TRBV2	TGTGCCAGCATCCGACAGGAAGCAACTGAAAAACTGTTTTTT	CASIRQEATEKLFF
-	-	TRBJ1-2	TRBV30	TGTGCCTGTTATTGGACACAAAATCGCTATGGCTACACCTTC	CACYWTQNRYGYTF
-	-	TRBJ1-1	TRBV11-1	TGTGCCAGCAGCTTAGAAGGGGTGAACACTGAAGCTTTCTTT	CASSLEGVNTEAFF
-	-	TRBJ2-6	TRBV7-6	TGTGCCAGCAGTAGCAACACTGGGGCCAACGTCCTGACTTTC	CASSSNTGANVLTF
-	-	TRBJ1-1	TRBV28	TGTGCCAGCAGACCCCCAGGGGACACTGAAGCTTTCTTT	CASRPPGDTEAFF
-	-	TRBJ2-7	TRBV27	TGTGCCAGTCATCAACCAGGGGCCCCGCAATACGAGCAGTACTTC	CASHQPGAPQYEQYF
-	-	TRBJ2-7	TRBV5-1	TGCGCCAGCAGCTTGGGAGGGGGCTACGAGCAGTACTTC	CASSLGGGYEQYF
-	-	TRBJ1-5	TRBV5-8	TGTGCCAGCAGTGTCAGCAGGGTTTGGGGCAATCAGCCCCAGCATTTT	CASSVSRVWGNQPQHF
-	-	TRBJ1-6	TRBV7-9	TGTGCCAGCAGCTCCGAGGCGGGTAATTCACCCCTCCACTTT	CASSSEAGNSPLHF
-	once	TRBJ1-2	TRBV6-6	TGTGCCAGTTGGGGGGGCCCCGGTTATGGCTACACCTTC	CASWGGPGYGYTF
-	-	TRBJ1-1	TRBV28	TGTGCCAGCAGCCCTCCGGGACACCTCATGAACACTGAAGCTTTCTTT	CASSPPGHLMNTEAFF
TRBD1	few	TRBJ2-3	TRBV2	TGTGCCAGCAGTCCCGACAGGGGAGGTACGCAGTATTTT	CASSPDRGGTQYF
TRBD1	-	TRBJ1-2	TRBV13	TGTGCCAGCAGCCCCCGGGACAGGGGAGACTACACCTTC	CASSPRDRGDYTF
TRBD1	-	TRBJ1-1	TRBV10-3	TGTGCCACCTACCCGGGACAGGGTGGGACTGAAGCTTTCTTT	CATYPGQGGTEAFF
-	once	TRBJ2-5	TRBV21-1	TGTGCCAGCAGCAACCTCTCGACTAGCGGGGGGCAAGAGACCCAGTACTTC	CASSNLSTSGGQETQYF
-	-	TRBJ2-6	TRBV19	TGTGCCAGTAGTATGCACAGGAGCTCTGGGGCCAACGTCCTGACTTTC	CASSMHRSSGANVLTF
-	-	TRBJ2-6	TRBV5-1	TGCGCCAGCAGCTCCGTCTCTGGGGCCAACGGCCTGACTTTC	CASSSVSGANGLTF
TRBD1	-	TRBJ2-7	TRBV5-1	TGCGCCAGCAGCCCCCAGACAGGGGTCTACGAGCAGTACTTC	CASSPQTGVYEQYF
-	-	TRBJ1-2	TRBV30	TGTGCCGGGTACGGGCGGGGGCGGATTAGTGGCTACACCTTC	CAGYGRGRISGYTF
TRBD2	-	TRBJ2-7	TRBV6-6	TGTGCCAGCAGTGCGGGGGGGGGAGCCTACGAGCAGTACTTC	CASSAGGGAYEQYF
-	few	TRBJ1-1	TRBV10-3	TGTGCCATCAGTAACCCCGAGTCTGAAGCTTTCTTT	CAISNPESEAFF
-	-	TRBJ2-3	TRBV15	TGTGCCACCAGCAGAGAGGGGGCCACAGATACGCAGTATTTT	CATSREGATDTQYF
TRBD2	-	TRBJ2-7	TRBV2	TGTGCCAGCAGCAGAGAAGCGGGGGGAACCTACGAGCAGTACTTC	CASSREAGGTYEQYF
TRBD1	few	TRBJ1-1	TRBV7-9	TGTGCCAGCAGCTTGGGGACAGGGTGGGGAAACACTGAAGCTTTCTTT	CASSLGTGWGNTEAFF
TRBD1	-	TRBJ2-5	TRBV7-9	TGTGCCAGCAGCCCGGGACAGCTCTTAAGGGGGACCCAGTACTTC	CASSPGQLLRGTQYF
TRBD2	-	TRBJ2-5	TRBV2	TGTGCCAGCAGTGCTAGACTAGCGGGGCGGGCCAGCCAAGAGACCCAGTACTTC	CASSARLAGRASQETQYF
-	-	TRBJ1-2	TRBV27	TGTGCCAGCAGTCTGCAACAGGGCTATGGCTACACCTTC	CASSLQQGYGYTF
TRBD2	-	TRBJ2-5	TRBV18	TGTGCCAGCGGTCAACCCGGAGCGGGGGGCAGGACCCAGTACTTC	CASGQPGAGGRTQYF
TRBD1	-	TRBJ2-4	TRBV30	TGTGCCTGGAGTATACCCGGACAGGGGGCCCTAAAAAACATTCAGTACTTC	CAWSIPGQGALKNIQYF
TRBD2	-	TRBJ2-4	TRBV2	TGTGCCAGCAGTCCCCATAGCGGGGTCGAAAACATTCAGTACTTC	CASSPHSGVENIQYF
-	-	TRBJ1-5	TRBV19	TGTGCCACCGCAGGTTATAGCAATCAGCCCCAGCATTTT	CATAGYSNQPQHF
TRBD1	-	TRBJ2-1	TRBV5-8	TGTGCCAGCAGCTTGGGGGTTTCGACAGGGGCTGGTGAGCAGTTCTTC	CASSLGVSTGAGEQFF
-	few	TRBJ1-2	TRBV29-1	TGCAGCGTTGAAGTTTTGAAGGGGCCAGCCTTGGCGGACTATGGCTACACCTTC	CSVEVLKGPALADYGYTF
TRBD1	-	TRBJ2-1	TRBV19	TGTGCCAGTACCCCCGGACAGGACCTCTACAATGAGCAGTTCTTC	CASTPGQDLYNEQFF
-	-	TRBJ1-4	TRBV18	TGTGCCAGCTCACCGACGAGGGAGCTTGAAAAACTGTTTTTT	CASSPTRELEKLFF
-	-	TRBJ1-2	TRBV5-4	TGTGCCAGCAGCTTGGCCACAGGGTCGGGCTATGGCTACACCTTC	CASSLATGSGYGYTF
TRBD1	-	TRBJ2-7	TRBV7-6	TGTGCCAGCAGCTCGAGGGGCGACAGGGGGAGCTACGAGCAGTACTTC	CASSSRGDRGSYEQYF